This T cell receptor beta chain was sequenced in a study of control samples from healthy donors and cancer patients. The method was immunoSEQ multiplex PCR; TCRdb's version includes in-frame clones alone and lacks a portion of them. The data contain 120,000 or so clones, approximately 95% of them singletons. CDR1 and CDR2 from the germline V gene are MNHEY and SVGAGI. Trimming stripped 10 bases from V and 8 bases from J, with 14 bases between. This CDR3 is 11 amino acids long. The clonotype originates from a man aged 30-40 years in good health. The sequencing input was blood. The chain combines TRBV6-5 with TRBJ1-2, with D hard to call. CDR3 sequence: CATDSYGGYTF. Here the CDR3 DNA reads TGTGCCACCGACTCGTACGGGGGCTACACCTTC.